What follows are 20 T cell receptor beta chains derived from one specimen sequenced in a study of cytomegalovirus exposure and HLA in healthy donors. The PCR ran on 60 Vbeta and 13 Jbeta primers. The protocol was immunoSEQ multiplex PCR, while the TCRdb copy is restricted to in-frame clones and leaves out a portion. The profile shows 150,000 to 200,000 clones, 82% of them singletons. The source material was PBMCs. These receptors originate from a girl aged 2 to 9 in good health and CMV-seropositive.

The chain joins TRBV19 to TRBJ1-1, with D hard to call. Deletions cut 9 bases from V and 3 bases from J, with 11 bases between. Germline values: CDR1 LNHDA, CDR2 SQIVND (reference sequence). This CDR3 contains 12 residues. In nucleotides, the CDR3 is TGTGCCAGCAGAAACCTAGACACTGAAGCTTTCTTT. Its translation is CASRNLDTEAFF.

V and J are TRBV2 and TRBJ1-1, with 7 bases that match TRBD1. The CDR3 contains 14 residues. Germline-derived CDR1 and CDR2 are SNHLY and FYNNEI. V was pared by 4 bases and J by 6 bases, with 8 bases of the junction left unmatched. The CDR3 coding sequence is TGTGCCAGCAGTGGCCGACAGGGTTTGGCTGAAGCTTTCTTT. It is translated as CASSGRQGLAEAFF.

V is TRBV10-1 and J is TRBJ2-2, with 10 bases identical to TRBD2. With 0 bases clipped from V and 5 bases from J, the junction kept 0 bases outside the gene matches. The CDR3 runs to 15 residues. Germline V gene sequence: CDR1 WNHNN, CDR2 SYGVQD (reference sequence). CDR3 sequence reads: CASSESTSGTGELFF. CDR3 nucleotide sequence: TGCGCCAGCAGTGAGTCGACTAGCGGGACCGGGGAGCTGTTTTTT.

The CDR3 sequence is CASLDSRANTGELFF. The CDR3 DNA reads TGCGCCAGCTTAGACAGCCGGGCGAACACCGGGGAGCTGTTTTTT. The rearrangement uses TRBV5-1 and TRBJ2-2, with a possible D match to TRBD1 (5 bases). Germline CDR1 and CDR2: SGHRS and YFSETQ. This CDR3 spans 15 amino acids. V lost 7 bases to trimming and J lost 0 bases, with 13 bases between them.

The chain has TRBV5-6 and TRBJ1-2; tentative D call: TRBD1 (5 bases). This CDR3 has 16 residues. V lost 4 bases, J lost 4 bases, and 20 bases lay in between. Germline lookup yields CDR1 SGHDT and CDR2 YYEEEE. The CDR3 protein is CASSTPTAYLVYGYTF. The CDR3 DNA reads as TGTGCCAGCAGCACCCCGACAGCTTACCTTGTCTATGGCTACACCTTC.

CDR3 coding DNA: TGTGCCAGCAGTCCTCCATGGCGTCGGGATGAAAAACTGTTTTTT. Amino acid sequence: CASSPPWRRDEKLFF. The chain combines TRBV28 with TRBJ1-4; D unresolved. The V and J ends lost 5 bases and 6 bases respectively, with 16 bases between them. CDR1 and CDR2 from the germline V gene are MDHEN and SYDVKM. CDR3 size: 15 residues. The full variable domain, rest sourced from reference TRBV28 and TRBJ1-4, is DVKVTQSSRYLVKRTGEKVFLECVQDMDHENMFWYRQDPGLGLRLIYFSYDVKMKEKGDIPEGYSVSREKKERFSLILESASTNQTSMYLCASSPPWRRDEKLFFGSGTQLSVL.

This CDR3 reads CAWSVLRGQGAYEQYF. CDR3 nucleotide sequence: TGTGCCTGGAGTGTACTGCGGGGACAGGGGGCCTACGAGCAGTACTTC. V gene TRBV30 combines with J gene TRBJ2-5, with TRBD1 matching over 11 bases. TRBJ2-7 explains the end of the DNA better; the J call may be wrong. The V gene's germline CDR1 is GTSNPN and CDR2 SVGIG (reference sequence). The CDR3 has 16 residues.

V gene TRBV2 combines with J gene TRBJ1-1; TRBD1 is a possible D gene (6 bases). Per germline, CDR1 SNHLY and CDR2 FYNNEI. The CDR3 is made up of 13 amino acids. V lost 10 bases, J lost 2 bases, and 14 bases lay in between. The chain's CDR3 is CATTQGINTEAFF. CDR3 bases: TGTGCCACCACCCAGGGGATTAACACTGAAGCTTTCTTT.

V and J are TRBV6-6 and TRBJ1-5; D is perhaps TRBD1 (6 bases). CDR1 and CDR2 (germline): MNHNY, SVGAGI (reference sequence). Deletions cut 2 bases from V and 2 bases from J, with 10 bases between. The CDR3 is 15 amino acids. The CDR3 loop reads CASSYPGEGNQPQHF. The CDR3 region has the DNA TGTGCCAGCAGTTACCCAGGGGAAGGCAATCAGCCCCAGCATTTT.

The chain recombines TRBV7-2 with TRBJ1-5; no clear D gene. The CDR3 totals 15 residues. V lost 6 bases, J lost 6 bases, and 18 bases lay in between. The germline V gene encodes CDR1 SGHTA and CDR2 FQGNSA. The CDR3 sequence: CASSQIRGRSQPQHF. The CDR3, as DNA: TGTGCCAGCAGTCAGATCCGGGGTCGGAGTCAGCCCCAGCATTTT.

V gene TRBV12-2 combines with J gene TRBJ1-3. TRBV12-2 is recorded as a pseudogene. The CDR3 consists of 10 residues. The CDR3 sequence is CASRLAPIYF. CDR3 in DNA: TGTGCAAGTCGCTTAGCCCCGATATATTTT.

The CDR3 bases are TGTGCCAGCAGCGGGCCAAAGCGGGATTACGACGAGCAGTACTTC. Its protein product is CASSGPKRDYDEQYF. The chain recombines TRBV13 with TRBJ2-7; 7 bases agree with TRBD2. Germline loops: CDR1 PRHDT, CDR2 FYEKMQ (reference sequence). The CDR3 has 15 residues. After removal of 5 bases from V and 5 bases from J, the junction contained 12 bases not matched to a gene.

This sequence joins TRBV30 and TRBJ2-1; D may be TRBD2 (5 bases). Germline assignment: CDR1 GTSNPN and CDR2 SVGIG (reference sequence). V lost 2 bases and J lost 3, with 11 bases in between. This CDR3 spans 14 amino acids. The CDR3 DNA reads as TGTGCCTGGAGTCGATCTAGCCACTACAATGAGCAGTTCTTC. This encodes CAWSRSSHYNEQFF.

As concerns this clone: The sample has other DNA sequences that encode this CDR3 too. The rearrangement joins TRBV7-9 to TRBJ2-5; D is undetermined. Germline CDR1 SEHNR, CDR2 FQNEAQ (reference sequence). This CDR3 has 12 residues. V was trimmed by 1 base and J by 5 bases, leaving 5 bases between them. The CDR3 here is CASSLVGETQYF. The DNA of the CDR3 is TGTGCCAGCAGCTTAGTCGGGGAGACCCAGTACTTC.

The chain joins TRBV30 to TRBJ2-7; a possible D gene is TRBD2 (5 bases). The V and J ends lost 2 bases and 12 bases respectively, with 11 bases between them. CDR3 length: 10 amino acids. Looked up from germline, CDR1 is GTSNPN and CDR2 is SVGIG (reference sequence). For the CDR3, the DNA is TGTGCCTGGAGTATGCTAGCCCCGTACTTC. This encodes CAWSMLAPYF.

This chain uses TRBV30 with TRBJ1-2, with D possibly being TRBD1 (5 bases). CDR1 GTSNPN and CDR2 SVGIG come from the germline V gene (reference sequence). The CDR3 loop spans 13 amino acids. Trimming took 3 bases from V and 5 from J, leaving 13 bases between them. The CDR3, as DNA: TGTGCCTGGAGGGTACAGGCGGCGTATGGCTACACCTTC. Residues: CAWRVQAAYGYTF.

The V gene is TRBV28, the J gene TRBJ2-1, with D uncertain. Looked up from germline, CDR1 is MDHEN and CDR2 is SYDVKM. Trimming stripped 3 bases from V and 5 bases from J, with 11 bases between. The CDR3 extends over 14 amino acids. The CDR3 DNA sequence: TGTGCCAGCAGTTTGGGCCGACGAGACAATGAGCAGTTCTTC. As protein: CASSLGRRDNEQFF.

Here the CDR3 reads CASSLAGGDYGYTF. The CDR3 region has the DNA TGCGCCAGCAGCTTGGCAGGGGGCGACTATGGCTACACCTTC. This rearrangement joins TRBV5-1 to TRBJ1-2; 8 nucleotides line up with TRBD1. The V segment lost 0 bases and the J segment 3 bases; nucleotides outside the gene matches: 1. The CDR3 length is 14 residues. Germline-derived CDR1 and CDR2 are SGHRS and YFSETQ. Supplemented by reference TRBV5-1 and TRBJ1-2, the full variable domain reads KAGVTQTPRYLIKTRGQQVTLSCSPISGHRSVSWYQQTPGQGLQFLFEYFSETQRNKGNFPGRFSGRQFSNSRSEMNVSTLELGDSALYLCASSLAGGDYGYTFGSGTRLTVV.

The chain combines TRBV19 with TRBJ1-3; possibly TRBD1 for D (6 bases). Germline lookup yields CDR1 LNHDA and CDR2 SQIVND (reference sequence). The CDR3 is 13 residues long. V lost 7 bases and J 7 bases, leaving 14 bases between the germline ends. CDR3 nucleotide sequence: TGTGCCAGTACTCCGACTCAGGGGAACACCATATATTTT. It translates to CASTPTQGNTIYF.

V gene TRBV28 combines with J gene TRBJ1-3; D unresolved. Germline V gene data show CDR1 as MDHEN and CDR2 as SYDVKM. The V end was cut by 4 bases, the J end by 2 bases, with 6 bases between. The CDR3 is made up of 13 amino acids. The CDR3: CASSSVPGNTIYF. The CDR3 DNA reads TGTGCCAGCAGTTCGGTTCCTGGAAACACCATATATTTT. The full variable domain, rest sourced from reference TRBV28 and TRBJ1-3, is DVKVTQSSRYLVKRTGEKVFLECVQDMDHENMFWYRQDPGLGLRLIYFSYDVKMKEKGDIPEGYSVSREKKERFSLILESASTNQTSMYLCASSSVPGNTIYFGEGSWLTVV.